This entry is about one T cell receptor (beta chain). This specimen belongs to a study of blood T cell repertoires in COVID-19. Germline CDR1 and CDR2: SGDLS and YYNGEE. V was clipped by 0 bases and J by 4 bases, with 10 bases between them. CDR3 length: 14 residues. Here immunoSEQ multiplex PCR was the method, and the copy in TCRdb shows in-frame clones only, minus some. The repertoire has 300,000 or so clones, about 92% of them found once; the top ten carry 2% to 3%. This clonotype originated in a man between 60 and 75 years old who had recovered from COVID-19. The chain combines TRBV9 with TRBJ1-1; D remains ambiguous. The sample taken for sequencing was PBMCs or T cells enriched from blood (not recorded which). The CDR3 sequence is CASSVGGEGTEAFF. Here the CDR3 DNA reads TGTGCCAGCAGCGTAGGCGGGGAAGGCACTGAAGCTTTCTTT.